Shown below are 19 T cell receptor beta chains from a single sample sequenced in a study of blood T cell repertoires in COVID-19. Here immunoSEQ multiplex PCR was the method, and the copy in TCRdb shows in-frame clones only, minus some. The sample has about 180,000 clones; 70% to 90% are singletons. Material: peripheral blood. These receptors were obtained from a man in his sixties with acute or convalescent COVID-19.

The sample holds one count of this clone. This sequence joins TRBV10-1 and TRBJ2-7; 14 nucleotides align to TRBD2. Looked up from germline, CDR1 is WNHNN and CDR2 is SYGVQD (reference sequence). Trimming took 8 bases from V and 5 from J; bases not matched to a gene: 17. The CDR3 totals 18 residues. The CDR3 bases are TGCGCCAGCTTTCGGACTAGCGGGAGGCTATCAGAGGAGGACGAGCAGTACTTC. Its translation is CASFRTSGRLSEEDEQYF.

The CDR3 DNA sequence: TGTGCCAGTTCCGGCGGCTACGAGCAGTACTTC. It translates to CASSGGYEQYF. The V gene is TRBV28, the J gene TRBJ2-7, with no clear D. CDR3 length: 11 residues. The V and J ends lost 9 bases and 3 bases respectively, with 9 bases between them. Looked up from germline, CDR1 is MDHEN and CDR2 is SYDVKM.

CDR3 amino acids: CASSLIYDTQYF. DNA of the CDR3: TGTGCCAGCAGTTTAATATATGATACGCAGTATTTT. The V call is TRBV12-3 or TRBV12-4, the J call TRBJ2-3; D gene uncertain. The CDR3 sequence is 12 residues long. The V end lost 2 bases, the J end lost 6 bases, and 6 bases lay between the germline ends.

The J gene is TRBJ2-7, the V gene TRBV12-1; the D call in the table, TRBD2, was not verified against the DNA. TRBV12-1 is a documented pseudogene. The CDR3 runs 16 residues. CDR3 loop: CASSPIGSGSPYEQYF. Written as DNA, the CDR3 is TGTGCCAGCAGCCCCATAGGTAGCGGGAGTCCGTACGAGCAGTACTTC.

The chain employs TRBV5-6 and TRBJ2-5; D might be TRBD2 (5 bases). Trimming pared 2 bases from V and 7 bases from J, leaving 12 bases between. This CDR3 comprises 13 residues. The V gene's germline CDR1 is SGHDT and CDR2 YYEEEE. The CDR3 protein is CASSFGLAGTQYF. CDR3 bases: TGTGCCAGCAGCTTCGGCCTTGCGGGGACCCAGTACTTC.

The CDR3 here is CASSQDPAGGYGYTF. CDR3 nucleotides: TGCGCCAGCAGCCAAGATCCGGCAGGGGGCTATGGCTACACCTTC. The J gene is TRBJ1-2, the V gene TRBV4-1, with TRBD1 matching over 7 bases. Trimming removed 0 bases from V and 4 bases from J; junction bases left unmatched: 5. The CDR3 covers 15 residues. In germline, CDR1 is MGHRA, CDR2 YSYEKL.

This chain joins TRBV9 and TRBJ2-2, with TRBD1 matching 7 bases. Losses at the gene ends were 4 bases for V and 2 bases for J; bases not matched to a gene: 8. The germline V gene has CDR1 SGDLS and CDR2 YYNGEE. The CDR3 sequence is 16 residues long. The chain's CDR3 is CASSLSRDSNTGELFF. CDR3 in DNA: TGTGCCAGCAGCCTCTCCCGGGACAGCAACACCGGGGAGCTGTTTTTT.

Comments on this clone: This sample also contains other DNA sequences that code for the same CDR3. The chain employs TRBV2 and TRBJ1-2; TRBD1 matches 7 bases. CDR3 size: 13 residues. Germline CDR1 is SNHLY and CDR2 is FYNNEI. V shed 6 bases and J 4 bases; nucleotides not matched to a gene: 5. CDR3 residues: CASREQGIYGYTF. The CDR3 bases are TGTGCCAGCAGGGAACAGGGGATCTATGGCTACACCTTC.

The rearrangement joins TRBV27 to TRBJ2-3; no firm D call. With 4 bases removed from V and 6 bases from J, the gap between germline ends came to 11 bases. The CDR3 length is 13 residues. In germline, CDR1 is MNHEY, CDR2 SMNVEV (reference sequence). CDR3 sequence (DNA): TGTGCCAGCAGTTCCCCATCGGGTGATACGCAGTATTTT. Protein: CASSSPSGDTQYF.

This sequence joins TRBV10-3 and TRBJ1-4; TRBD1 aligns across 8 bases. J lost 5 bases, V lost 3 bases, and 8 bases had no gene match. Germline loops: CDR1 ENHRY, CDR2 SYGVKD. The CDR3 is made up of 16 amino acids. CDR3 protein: CAISESGGAENEKLFF. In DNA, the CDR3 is TGTGCCATCAGTGAATCAGGGGGCGCGGAGAATGAAAAACTGTTTTTT.

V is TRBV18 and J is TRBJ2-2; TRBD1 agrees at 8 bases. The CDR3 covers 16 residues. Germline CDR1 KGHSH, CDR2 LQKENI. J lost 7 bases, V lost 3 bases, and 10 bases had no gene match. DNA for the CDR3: TGTGCCAGCTCACCGGGCACAGGGGGGACCGGCGGGGAGCTGTTTTTT. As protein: CASSPGTGGTGGELFF.

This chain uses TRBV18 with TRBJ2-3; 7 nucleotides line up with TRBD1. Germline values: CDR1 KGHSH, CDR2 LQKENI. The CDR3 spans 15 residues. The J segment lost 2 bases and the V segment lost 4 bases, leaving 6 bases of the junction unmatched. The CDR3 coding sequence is TGTGCCAGCTCACTCCGGGACAGAAACACAGATACGCAGTATTTT. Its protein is CASSLRDRNTDTQYF.

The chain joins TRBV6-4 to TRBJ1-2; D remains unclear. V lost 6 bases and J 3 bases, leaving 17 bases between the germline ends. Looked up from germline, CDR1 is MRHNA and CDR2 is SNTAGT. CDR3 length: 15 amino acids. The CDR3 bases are TGTGCCAGCAGGGGCTGGGCAGCCGACCACTATGGCTACACCTTC. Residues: CASRGWAADHYGYTF.

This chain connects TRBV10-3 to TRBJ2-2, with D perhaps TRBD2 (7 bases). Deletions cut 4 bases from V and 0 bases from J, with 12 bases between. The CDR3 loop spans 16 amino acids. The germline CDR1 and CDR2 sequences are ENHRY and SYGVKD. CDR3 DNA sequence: TGTGCCATCAGTGCGGGGGGACAAACGAACACCGGGGAGCTGTTTTTT. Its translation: CAISAGGQTNTGELFF.

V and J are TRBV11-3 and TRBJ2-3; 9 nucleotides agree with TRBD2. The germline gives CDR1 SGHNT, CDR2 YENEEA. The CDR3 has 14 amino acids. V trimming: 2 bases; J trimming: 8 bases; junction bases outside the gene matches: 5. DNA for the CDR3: TGTGCCAGCAGCTTATCTAGCGGGATCGCTACGCAGTATTTT. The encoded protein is CASSLSSGIATQYF. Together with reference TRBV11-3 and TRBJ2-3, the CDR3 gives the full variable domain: EAGVVQSPRYKIIEKKQPVAFWCNPISGHNTLYWYLQNLGQGPELLIRYENEEAVDDSQLPKDRFSAERLKGVDSTLKIQPAELGDSAVYLCASSLSSGIATQYFGPGTRLTVL.

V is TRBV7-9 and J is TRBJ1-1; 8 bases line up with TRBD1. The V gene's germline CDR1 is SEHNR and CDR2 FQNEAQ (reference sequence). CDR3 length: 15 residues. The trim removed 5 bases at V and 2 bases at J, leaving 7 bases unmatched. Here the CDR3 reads CASSIRGRGNTEAFF. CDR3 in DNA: TGTGCCAGCAGCATCAGGGGGCGGGGAAACACTGAAGCTTTCTTT.

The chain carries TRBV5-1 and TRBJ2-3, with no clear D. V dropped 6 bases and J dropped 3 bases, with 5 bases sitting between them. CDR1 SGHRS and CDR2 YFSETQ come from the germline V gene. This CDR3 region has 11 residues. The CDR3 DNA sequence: TGCGCCAGCACCTCTACAGATACGCAGTATTTT. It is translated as CASTSTDTQYF.

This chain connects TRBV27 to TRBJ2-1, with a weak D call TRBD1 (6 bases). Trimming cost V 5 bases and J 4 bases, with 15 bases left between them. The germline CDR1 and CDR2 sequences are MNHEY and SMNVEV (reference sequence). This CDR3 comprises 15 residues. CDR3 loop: CASSPVTGDYNEQFF. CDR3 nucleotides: TGTGCCAGCAGTCCCGTGACAGGAGATTACAATGAGCAGTTCTTC.

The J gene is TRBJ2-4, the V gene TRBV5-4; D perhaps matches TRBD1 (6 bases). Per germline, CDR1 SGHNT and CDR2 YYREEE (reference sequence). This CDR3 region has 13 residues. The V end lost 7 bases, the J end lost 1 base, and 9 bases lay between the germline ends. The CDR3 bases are TGTGCCAGCGCCCAGGGGGCCAAAAACATTCAGTACTTC. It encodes CASAQGAKNIQYF.